This TCR beta chain was captured in a study of blood T cell repertoires in COVID-19. As for the study in general: Donors in the United States, Italy and Spain gave samples during acute or convalescent COVID-19. Nucleic acid was either cDNA or gDNA, and it came from T cells, B-cell-depleted T cells, or PBMCs.

Authors' analysis steps: Estimated nucleated cell counts came from reference gene primer amplification. Sequencing used immunoSEQ multiplex PCR; TCRdb keeps in-frame clones, though not all of them. V, J and clone size derive from that table, while D and trimming were established from the DNA sequence. The data show fewer than 250,000 clones, roughly 86% seen once. The CDR3 length is 11 residues. Germline V gives CDR1 SNHLY, CDR2 FYNNEI. Between the trimmed V and J ends, which lost 5 bases and 10 bases, there was a span of 9 bases. Material: peripheral blood. The origin of this receptor is a middle-aged woman with acute or convalescent COVID-19. The gene calls are TRBV2 and TRBJ2-1, with D hard to call. The CDR3 sequence is CASSFLQEQFF. The CDR3 nucleotides are TGTGCCAGCAGTTTTCTCCAGGAGCAGTTCTTC.